Listed below are T cell receptor beta chains from one sample, sequenced in a study of blood T cell repertoires in COVID-19. The assay was immunoSEQ multiplex PCR, and TCRdb's table has in-frame clones only and misses some. The sample shows just over 350,000 clones, 65% to 90% of them seen only once. Source material: peripheral blood. These receptors were taken from a woman aged 55-75 years with COVID-19, enrolled during active disease. Each CDR3 is given with its conserved first and last residue. The D gene is left open where the match is weak.

j_call d_call v_call cdr3_aa
TRBJ1-2 TRBD1 TRBV15 CATSSETGTQGDYGYTF
TRBJ1-6 - TRBV6-5 CASSYSGHENSPLHF
TRBJ1-5 TRBD1 TRBV27 CASRTGVQPQHF
TRBJ2-7 - TRBV7-8 CASSLGWGGSEQYF
TRBJ2-7 TRBD1 TRBV7-6 CASSQGTGKSYEQYF
TRBJ2-2 TRBD2 TRBV2 CATLAGENTGELFF
TRBJ2-5 TRBD1 TRBV6-6 CASSMDRDQETQYF
TRBJ1-2 TRBD1 TRBV7-3 CASSGTGAGYTF
TRBJ1-4 - TRBV3-1/TRBV3-2 CASSGRKRGSANEKLFF
TRBJ2-7 TRBD2 TRBV30 CAWNPGGAVYEQYF
TRBJ1-2 - TRBV10-2 CASKGFNYGYTF
TRBJ2-7 TRBD1 TRBV12-5 CASGTGQAATYEQYF
TRBJ2-2 TRBD1 TRBV24-1 CATSDTSGTGGNTGELFF
TRBJ1-2 - TRBV7-9 CASSSTALSLVDTF
TRBJ1-2 TRBD1 TRBV6-6 CASSSTGLGGYTF
TRBJ2-3 TRBD1 TRBV5-4 CASSSTGVVTDTQYF
TRBJ2-7 TRBD2 TRBV9 CASSLGAGAYEQYF
TRBJ1-2 - TRBV5-4 CASSPSTQGFRGYTF
TRBJ2-5 TRBD2 TRBV2 CASRGAGEETQYF
TRBJ2-2 TRBD2 TRBV2 CASSGTSGGLWTGELFF
TRBJ2-7 TRBD2 TRBV9 CASSWASGQEYEQYF
TRBJ2-1 TRBD2 TRBV2 CASPFTRLADYNEQFF
TRBJ2-1 - TRBV4-2 CASSQVPNLALTYNEQFF
TRBJ2-7 - TRBV11-3 CASQAGQSSYEQYF
TRBJ1-6 TRBD1 TRBV19 CASSMGTDIARYNSPLHF
TRBJ2-2 - TRBV20-1 CSANTAGELFF
TRBJ1-5 - TRBV19 CASSMDRTYSNQPQHF
TRBJ1-3 TRBD1 TRBV7-2 CASSLATGQGGGNTIYF